This TCR beta chain stems from a study of OX40 agonist ivuxolimab in advanced cancers. The overall study: Hepatocellular carcinoma, melanoma, renal cell or head and neck cancer affected the dose-escalation patients. A mean age of approximately 64 years, range roughly 20 to 80, was recorded, and approximately 85% were male.

Assay: immunoSEQ multiplex PCR; the TCRdb copy retains only in-frame clones and omits some. The repertoire holds tens of thousands of clones, with approximately 81% as singletons. This CDR3 has 14 amino acids. The germline gives CDR1 SEHNR, CDR2 FQNEAQ (reference sequence). The V and J ends lost 1 base and 7 bases respectively, with 13 bases between them. Patients with a history of autoimmune disease or on systemic immunosuppression were excluded. Blood sampling was done at baseline, cycle 4 day 1, and cycle 7 day 1. This TCR was recovered from an adult with an advanced solid tumor such as melanoma, head and neck, liver or kidney cancer. The genes are TRBV7-9 and TRBJ1-2; maybe TRBD1 (5 bases). The source was CD4+ or CD8+ T cells sorted from blood, collected in a trial of the OX40 agonist ivuxolimab. The CDR3 DNA reads TGTGCCAGCAGCTTAGAAAGCAGGAGGGGTGGCTACACCTTC. Translated, it gives CASSLESRRGGYTF.